Listed here are 16 T cell receptor beta chains from one sample, sequenced in a study of blood T cell repertoires in COVID-19. Method: immunoSEQ multiplex PCR; TCRdb's copy keeps in-frame clones and lacks some. In the table there are around 250,000 clones, approximately 88% of which are singletons. The sequenced sample was PBMCs or T cells enriched from blood (not recorded which). The receptor source for this set is a middle-aged woman who had been exposed to COVID-19.

The V call is TRBV6-2 or TRBV6-3, the J call TRBJ1-1; D unresolved. Trimming cost V 6 bases and J 2 bases, with 16 bases left between them. Germline V gives CDR1 MNHEY, CDR2 SVGEGT. The CDR3 has 15 residues. The CDR3 region is CASSQGGGINTEAFF. The CDR3 region has the DNA TGTGCCAGCAGCCAAGGCGGAGGAATTAACACTGAAGCTTTCTTT.

The chain recombines TRBV5-8 with TRBJ2-5; 7 nucleotides agree with TRBD2. The trim removed 0 bases at V and 2 bases at J, leaving 10 bases unmatched. The CDR3 has 17 amino acids. Per the germline V gene, CDR1 is SGHTS and CDR2 is YDEGEE. The CDR3 DNA reads as TGTGCCAGCAGCTTGGGTCGGGCGGGGGTCTTACAAGAGACCCAGTACTTC. It encodes CASSLGRAGVLQETQYF.

The rearrangement links TRBV2 to TRBJ2-3, with 7 bases fitting TRBD2. Germline assignment: CDR1 SNHLY and CDR2 FYNNEI. The CDR3 is 16 amino acids. V was pared by 6 bases and J by 4 bases, with 13 bases of the junction left unmatched. The CDR3 DNA is TGTGCCAGCAGGGGAACGACTAGCCGGGGGGCAGATACGCAGTATTTT. Its protein is CASRGTTSRGADTQYF.

This clone was seen a handful of times. The V gene is TRBV11-1, the J gene TRBJ2-1; tentatively, D is TRBD2 (6 bases). The CDR3 spans 12 residues. Trimming took 4 bases from V and 6 from J, leaving 7 bases between them. Germline CDR1 and CDR2: SGHAT and FQDESV (reference sequence). The CDR3 DNA sequence: TGTGCCAGCAGCTCCGGGGGCAATGAGCAGTTCTTC. It specifies CASSSGGNEQFF.

This clone was observed at least ten times. V is TRBV28 and J is TRBJ2-2, with a weak D call TRBD2 (5 bases). From germline, CDR1 is MDHEN and CDR2 SYDVKM. The CDR3 has 16 residues. V shed 8 bases and J shed 1 base, with 17 bases lying between them. CDR3 sequence (DNA): TGTGCCAGCTACAGAGTTTCGGGGTGGAACACCGGGGAGCTGTTTTTT. This sequence encodes CASYRVSGWNTGELFF.

The chain employs TRBV5-1 and TRBJ1-3, with 8 bases matching TRBD1. V was clipped by 0 bases and J by 3 bases; unmatched bases: 8. The CDR3 has 17 residues. Germline values: CDR1 SGHRS, CDR2 YFSETQ. DNA of the CDR3: TGCGCCAGCAGCTTGGCCCCTGACAGGGGACATGGAAACACCATATATTTT. Translated: CASSLAPDRGHGNTIYF.

This CDR3 reads CASRPGTLLDQPQHF. CDR3 coding DNA: TGTGCCAGTAGGCCCGGGACACTTCTTGATCAGCCCCAGCATTTT. V gene TRBV19 combines with J gene TRBJ1-5, with a weak D call TRBD1 (6 bases). Trimming removed 6 bases from V and 5 bases from J, with 17 bases in between. This CDR3 is built from 15 residues. In germline, CDR1 is LNHDA, CDR2 SQIVND (reference sequence).

In regard to this clone: The junction does not match germline at one end; this may be a read error. Within the sample, other DNA sequences also encode this same CDR3. The chain employs TRBV6-2 or TRBV6-3 and TRBJ1-3; D remains unclear. CDR1 is MNHEY and CDR2 is SVGEGT in the germline V gene. CDR3 length equals 14 residues. In DNA, the CDR3 is TGTGCCAGCAGCTACTTCGGCTCTGGAAACACCATATATTTT. It translates to CASSYFGSGNTIYF.

This sequence joins TRBV12-5 and TRBJ2-7; TRBD1 aligns across 7 bases. V was clipped by 8 bases and J by 0 bases; unmatched bases: 4. This CDR3 spans 13 amino acids. CDR1 is LGHNT, CDR2 FRNRAP, per germline. The CDR3 DNA sequence: TGTGCTAGTAGGGACAGTTCCTCCTACGAGCAGTACTTC. It is translated as CASRDSSSYEQYF.

The rearrangement uses TRBV27 and TRBJ1-1; D possibly corresponds to TRBD1 (5 bases). V gave up 2 bases and J gave up 8 bases, with 6 bases separating them. The germline V gene encodes CDR1 MNHEY and CDR2 SMNVEV (reference sequence). This CDR3 is built from 11 residues. DNA for the CDR3: TGTGCCAGCAGTTTAGGGGCCGAAGCTTTCTTT. The encoded protein is CASSLGAEAFF.

This chain joins TRBV18 and TRBJ2-3, with TRBD1 identical over 10 bases. The CDR3 totals 16 residues. Losses at the gene ends were 3 bases for V and 2 bases for J; bases not matched to a gene: 5. The germline V gene encodes CDR1 KGHSH and CDR2 LQKENI. As DNA, the CDR3 is TGTGCCAGCTCACCGTTGGGACAGGGGTACACAGATACGCAGTATTTT. Amino acid sequence: CASSPLGQGYTDTQYF.

This clone has only a few counts. The rearrangement uses TRBV28 and TRBJ1-2, with D perhaps matching TRBD1 (6 bases). This CDR3 comprises 15 residues. V lost 3 bases and J 11 bases, leaving 22 bases between the germline ends. Germline V gene sequence: CDR1 MDHEN, CDR2 SYDVKM. In DNA form, the CDR3 reads TGTGCCAGCAGTTTTAGATCCGGGACATCCCCTTATTACACCTTC. This sequence encodes CASSFRSGTSPYYTF.

The chain carries TRBV5-1 and TRBJ1-6; unclear D gene. Trimming removed 2 bases at V and 8 bases at J, with 14 bases between. Germline V gene lookup returns CDR1 SGHRS and CDR2 YFSETQ. The CDR3 has 15 residues. The CDR3: CASSLVPGGDSPLHF. DNA for the CDR3: TGCGCCAGCAGCTTAGTCCCGGGTGGCGATTCACCCCTCCACTTT. Supplemented by reference TRBV5-1 and TRBJ1-6, the full variable domain reads KAGVTQTPRYLIKTRGQQVTLSCSPISGHRSVSWYQQTPGQGLQFLFEYFSETQRNKGNFPGRFSGRQFSNSRSEMNVSTLELGDSALYLCASSLVPGGDSPLHFGNGTRLTVT.

The chain employs TRBV11-3 and TRBJ2-7; D remains unclear. V was cut by 8 bases and J by 3 bases, with 8 bases left in between. This CDR3 spans 11 amino acids. Germline CDR1 is SGHNT and CDR2 is YENEEA. The CDR3 loop reads CASPPHYEQYV. The CDR3 DNA reads as TGTGCCAGCCCCCCCCACTACGAGCAGTACGTC.

This clone occurred once. V usage is TRBV29-1 and J usage is TRBJ2-1, with 9 positions matching TRBD1. The junction had 10 bases not matched to a gene; V was cut back by 4 bases and J by 9 bases. Per germline, CDR1 SQVTM and CDR2 ANQGSEA. This CDR3 has 14 amino acids. The CDR3 sequence is CSVGGNRGLGEQFF. For the CDR3, the DNA is TGCAGCGTTGGCGGGAACAGGGGGCTCGGTGAGCAGTTCTTC.

A word on this clone: This specimen includes other DNA sequences encoding the same CDR3. CDR3 residues: CASSVGGDTEAFF. CDR3 DNA: TGTGCCAGCAGCGTAGGCGGAGACACTGAAGCTTTCTTT. The chain combines TRBV9 with TRBJ1-1; D is undetermined. V was trimmed by 0 bases and J by 3 bases, leaving 6 bases between them. The CDR3 covers 13 residues. Germline CDR1 reads SGDLS; CDR2 reads YYNGEE.